This entry concerns a single TCR beta chain. Per the original data handling: Estimated nucleated cell counts came from reference gene primer amplification. Profiled with immunoSEQ multiplex PCR; TCRdb holds only in-frame clones, not every one. V and J calls and clone size are copied from that table; D and trimming were computed from the DNA. The table has 300,000 to 350,000 clones, about 87% seen once. Germline assignment: CDR1 ENHRY and CDR2 SYGVKD. With 7 bases clipped from V and 3 bases from J, the junction kept 5 bases outside the gene matches. This CDR3 comprises 15 residues. This record belongs to a study of blood T cell repertoires in COVID-19. Overall study context: Samples of COVID-19 (acute and convalescent) were obtained from the United States, Italy and Spain.

Participants had their cohort set by participant-reported clinical history. The sequence came from a woman under 30 who had recovered from COVID-19. This chain uses TRBV10-3 with TRBJ2-3; 12 bases are a match to TRBD2. The sample taken for sequencing was PBMCs or T cells enriched from blood (not recorded which). The CDR3 loop is CAINDLAGGTDTQYF. CDR3 bases: TGTGCCATCAATGACCTAGCGGGGGGGACAGATACGCAGTATTTT.